This TCR beta chain comes out of a study of T cells in Graves' hyperthyroidism and ophthalmopathy. Germline V gene data show CDR1 as MGHRA and CDR2 as YSYEKL. Losses at the gene ends were 4 bases for V and 5 bases for J; bases not matched to a gene: 9. The CDR3 contains 15 residues. The study enrolled patients aged 18 to 65 with newly diagnosed hyperthyroidism of under 2 months' duration. Diagnoses were made from clinical symptoms, serum measures (thyroxine and TRAb), thyroid ultrasound and orbital computed tomography. Amplified regions were TCR beta CDR3 sequences from RNA transcripts. First-round RT-PCR with HTBI primers amplified the TCR CDR3 region. TCRdb independently ran MiXCR on the multiplex PCR reads; one entry per CDR3 protein. The sample lists around 260,000 distinct CDR3 sequences, around 25% occurring once. This clonotype has a count of ten or more.

The receptor's source is a man aged 35 to 55 with Graves' hyperthyroidism that later progressed to Graves' ophthalmopathy. Sequenced material: blood. V is TRBV4-1 and J is TRBJ2-7, with 9 bases fitting TRBD2. In DNA, the CDR3 is TGCGCCAGCAGCCTTAGCGGGAGTATTCGGAACGAGCAGTACTTC. It translates to CASSLSGSIRNEQYF.